Reported below is one T cell receptor beta chain. The specificity of this receptor is unknown. Per-nucleotide qualities are absent, and no much larger clonotype sits a single base away. The sample belongs to a study of T-cell memory formation after mild COVID-19 (dated by TCRdb to about 2021). Notes on the research overall: TCR sequence clusters from the two donors were found to be largely donor specific. The cohort was made up of two young adult volunteers, one female and one male, who were previously healthy. Longitudinal TCRalpha and TCRbeta repertoire sequencing tracked T-cell clones expanding and contracting after mild COVID-19 in a couple of donors. Findings and caveats that apply to the study as a whole: Contracting CD4+ clones turned up mainly in the CM and EM memory subsets, whereas EMRA was where CD8+ clones were enriched. Some responding clones were found in pre-infection memory, which suggests that pre-existing cross-reactive memory T cells took part in the SARS-CoV-2 response. Only two mild cases were covered by the study, and larger cohorts that include severe cases with pre-infection samples were considered necessary. Clones contracting from day 15 to 85 had balanced CD4/CD8 phenotypes, while a second wave expanding from day 15 to 37 was biased towards CD4+. SARS-CoV-2 specificity was not confirmed for the second-wave clones peaking on day 37.

PBMCs were isolated by Ficoll-Paque density gradient centrifugation. The sequencer listed for this sample is Illumina NovaSeq 6000. Using 5'RACE with constant-segment primers, TCRalpha and TCRbeta cDNA libraries were constructed, with sample barcodes and unique molecular identifiers added in the process. Trizol reagent was used to extract RNA from every sample. Libraries were amplified in two PCR steps, with a second sample barcode and Illumina TruSeq adapters added in the second step. The libraries were sequenced on an Illumina NovaSeq using 2 x 150 bp paired-end reads. As for the authors' bioinformatics: Reads were demultiplexed and collapsed into UMI-guided consensus sequences with migec v1.2.7. Using mixcr v2.1.11, UMI consensuses were aligned to TRA and TRB V and J templates and then assembled into clonotypes. Expanded or contracted clonotypes were those called significant by both edgeR and NoisET, with noise models trained on biological replicates. For edgeR calls, the thresholds were a false discovery rate-adjusted p below 0.01 and a log2 fold-change of 1. As an exploratory analysis of dynamics, max-normalized trajectories of the 1000 most abundant clonotypes were examined with PCA combined with hierarchical clustering. Separately sequenced CD4+ and CD8+ repertoires were used to assign the CD4 or CD8 phenotype of responding clones. TCRdb reprocessing: public reads trimmed at Q25 with fastp, clones called with MiXCR, in-frame beta chains kept. Entries are consolidated by CDR3 protein sequence, retaining the most common genes and DNA. In this record, the V and J calls reflect TCRdb's handling and not the investigators' own analysis. This sample has some 310,000 distinct CDR3 sequences in its table, and around a fifth of those were observed once. The top ten hold 21% of the sample.

V drops 2 bases and J drops 4 bases, leaving 8 bases in between. Counted from cysteine to phenylalanine, this CDR3 has 13 amino acids. Only the CDR3 DNA is retained, 39 bases long and in frame from the first base. Taken from the germline V gene (reference sequence), the CDR1 and CDR2 loops are MNHEY and SMNVEV. The clonotype was recovered from a man aged 18-30 years who had mild COVID-19 (a few samples of this study predate the infection). The sample titles of this study are shuffled in the database, so cell type and time point are left out; the donor was told from shared clones. The chain is encoded by TRBV27 joined to TRBJ2-5, with a tentative D call of TRBD1 or TRBD2, each matching 5 bases. The sequenced material came from PBMCs or a T cell subset sorted from them (not recorded which). The DNA reads as follows: TGTGCCAGCAGTTTAATAGGGACAGAGACCCAGTACTTC. Its translation is CASSLIGTETQYF.